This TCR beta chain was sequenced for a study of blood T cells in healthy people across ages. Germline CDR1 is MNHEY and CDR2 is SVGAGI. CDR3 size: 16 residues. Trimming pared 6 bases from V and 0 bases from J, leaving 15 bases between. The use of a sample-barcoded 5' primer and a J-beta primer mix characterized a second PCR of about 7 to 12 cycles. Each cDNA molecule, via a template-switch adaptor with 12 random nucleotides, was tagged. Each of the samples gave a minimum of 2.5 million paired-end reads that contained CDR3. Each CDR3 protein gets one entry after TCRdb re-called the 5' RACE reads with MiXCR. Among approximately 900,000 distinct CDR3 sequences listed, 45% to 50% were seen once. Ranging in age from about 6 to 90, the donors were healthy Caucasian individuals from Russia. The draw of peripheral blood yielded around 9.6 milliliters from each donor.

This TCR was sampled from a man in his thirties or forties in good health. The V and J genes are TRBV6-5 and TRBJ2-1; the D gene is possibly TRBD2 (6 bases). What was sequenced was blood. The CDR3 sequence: CASRPGGRNSYNEQFF. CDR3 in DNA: TGTGCCAGCAGACCCGGAGGGCGGAACTCCTACAATGAGCAGTTCTTC.